This T cell receptor (beta chain) appears in the sequencing data of a study of blood T cell repertoires in COVID-19. The wider study: Donors in the United States, Italy and Spain gave samples during acute or convalescent COVID-19.

This clone was detected once. Authors' processing steps: For nucleated cells, counts were estimated from reference gene primer amplification. Libraries were prepared by immunoSEQ multiplex PCR; TCRdb keeps only in-frame clonotypes and omits some of them. V, J and clone size are taken as reported in that table, and D and trimming were inferred from the DNA itself. Altogether more than 55,000 clones are present, around nine tenths being singletons, with the ten largest covering approximately 15%. V was shortened by 5 bases and J by 6 bases, with 12 bases between the two germline ends. Germline lookup yields CDR1 MNHNY and CDR2 SVGAGI (reference sequence). CDR3 length: 13 amino acids.

The sequenced sample consisted of peripheral blood. This sequence originates from a man older than 75 with acute or convalescent COVID-19. The rearrangement joins TRBV6-6 to TRBJ2-3; D unresolved. The CDR3 loop is CASSQELPDTQYF. DNA of the CDR3: TGTGCCAGCAGTCAAGAGCTTCCCGATACGCAGTATTTT.